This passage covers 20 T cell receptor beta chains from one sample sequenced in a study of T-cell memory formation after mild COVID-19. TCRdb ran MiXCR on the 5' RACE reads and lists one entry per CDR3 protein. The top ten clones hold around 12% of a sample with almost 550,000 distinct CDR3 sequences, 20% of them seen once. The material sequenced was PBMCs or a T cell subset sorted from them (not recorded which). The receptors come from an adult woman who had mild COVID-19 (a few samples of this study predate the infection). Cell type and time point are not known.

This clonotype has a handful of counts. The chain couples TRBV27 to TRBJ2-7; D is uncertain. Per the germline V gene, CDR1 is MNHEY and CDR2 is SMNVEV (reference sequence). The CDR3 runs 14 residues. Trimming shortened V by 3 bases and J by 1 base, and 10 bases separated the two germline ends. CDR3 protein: CASSFKGPSYEQYF. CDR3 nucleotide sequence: TGTGCCAGCAGTTTTAAAGGACCTTCCTACGAGCAGTACTTC.

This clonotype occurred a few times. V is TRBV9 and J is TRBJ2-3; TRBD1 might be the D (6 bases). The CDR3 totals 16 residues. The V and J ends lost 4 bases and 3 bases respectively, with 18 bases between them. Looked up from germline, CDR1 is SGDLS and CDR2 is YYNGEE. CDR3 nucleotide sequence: TGTGCCAGCAGCCCCACCGAGGGGGAGAGGACAGATACGCAGTATTTT. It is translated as CASSPTEGERTDTQYF.

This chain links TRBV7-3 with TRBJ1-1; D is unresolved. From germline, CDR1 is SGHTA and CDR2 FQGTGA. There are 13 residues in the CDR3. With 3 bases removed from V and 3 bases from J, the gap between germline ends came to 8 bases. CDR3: CASSFGRDTEAFF. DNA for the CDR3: TGTGCCAGCAGCTTTGGAAGGGACACTGAAGCTTTCTTT.

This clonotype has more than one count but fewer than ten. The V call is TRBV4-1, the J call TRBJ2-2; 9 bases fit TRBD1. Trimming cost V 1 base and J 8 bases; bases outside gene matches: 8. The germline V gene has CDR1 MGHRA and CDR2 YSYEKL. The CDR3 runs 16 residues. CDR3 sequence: CASSQGAGTGIGELFF. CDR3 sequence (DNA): TGCGCCAGCAGCCAAGGTGCCGGGACAGGGATTGGGGAGCTGTTTTTT.

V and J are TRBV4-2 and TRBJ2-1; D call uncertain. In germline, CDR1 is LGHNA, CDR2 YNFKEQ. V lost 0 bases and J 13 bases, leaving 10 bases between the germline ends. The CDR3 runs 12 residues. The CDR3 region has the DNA TGTGCCAGCAGCCAAGAGACGGCGACCCAGTTCTTC. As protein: CASSQETATQFF.

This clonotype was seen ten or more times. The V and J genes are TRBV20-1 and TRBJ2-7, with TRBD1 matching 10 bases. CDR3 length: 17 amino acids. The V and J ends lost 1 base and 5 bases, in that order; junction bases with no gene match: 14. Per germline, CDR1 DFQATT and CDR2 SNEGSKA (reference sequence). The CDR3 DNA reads TGCAGTGCTAGAGCAAAAATCCCCCGGGACAGGGGTGACGAGCAGTACTTC. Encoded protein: CSARAKIPRDRGDEQYF.

The CDR3 nucleotides read TGTGCCAGCAGCCGACGGGGCACCGTCACGGGGGAGACCCAGTACTTC. Translation: CASSRRGTVTGETQYF. This chain connects TRBV7-9 to TRBJ2-5; D tentatively reads TRBD1 or TRBD2 (5 bases each). The V end was cut by 5 bases, the J end by 5 bases, with 21 bases between. CDR1 SEHNR and CDR2 FQNEAQ come from the germline V gene (reference sequence). CDR3 length equals 16 residues.

Written as DNA, the CDR3 is TGTGCCAGCAGCGTAGTAGGCGGCTATCCCCTTACCGGGGAGCTGTTTTTT. This gives the protein CASSVVGGYPLTGELFF. The chain joins TRBV9 to TRBJ2-2; D gene unclear. Trimming took 0 bases from V and 5 from J, leaving 17 bases between them. Germline lookup yields CDR1 SGDLS and CDR2 YYNGEE. This CDR3 comprises 17 residues. Full variable domain (remainder filled in from reference TRBV9 and TRBJ2-2): DSGVTQTPKHLITATGQRVTLRCSPRSGDLSVYWYQQSLDQGLQFLIQYYNGEERAKGNILERFSAQQFPDLHSELNLSSLELGDSALYFCASSVVGGYPLTGELFFGEGSRLTVL.

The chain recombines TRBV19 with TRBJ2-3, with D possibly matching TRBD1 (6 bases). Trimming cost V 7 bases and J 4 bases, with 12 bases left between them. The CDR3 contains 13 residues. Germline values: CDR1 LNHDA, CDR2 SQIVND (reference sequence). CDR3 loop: CASNTGFPDTQYF. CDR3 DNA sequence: TGTGCCAGTAATACAGGGTTTCCAGATACGCAGTATTTT.

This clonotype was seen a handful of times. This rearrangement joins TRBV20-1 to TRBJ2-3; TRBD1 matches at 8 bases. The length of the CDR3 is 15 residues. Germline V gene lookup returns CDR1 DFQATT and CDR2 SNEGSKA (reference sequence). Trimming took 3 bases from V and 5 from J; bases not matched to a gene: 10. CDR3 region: CSARDRAPTGDTQYF. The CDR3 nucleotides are TGCAGTGCTAGGGACAGGGCACCCACGGGAGATACGCAGTATTTT.

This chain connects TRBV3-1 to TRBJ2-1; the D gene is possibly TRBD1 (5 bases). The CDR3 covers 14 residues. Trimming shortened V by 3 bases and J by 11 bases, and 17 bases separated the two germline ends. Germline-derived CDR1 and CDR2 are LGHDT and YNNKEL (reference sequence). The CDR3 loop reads CASSQYGKGIQQFF. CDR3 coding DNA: TGTGCCAGCAGCCAGTACGGAAAGGGGATTCAGCAGTTCTTC.

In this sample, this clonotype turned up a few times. CDR3 sequence: CASSGTGYTEAFF. The DNA for the CDR3 is TGTGCCAGCTCGGGGACAGGGTACACTGAAGCTTTCTTT. J is TRBJ1-1 and V is TRBV18; TRBD1 matches 9 bases. After removal of 6 bases from V and 3 bases from J, the junction contained 2 bases not matched to a gene. The CDR3 is made up of 13 amino acids. Germline CDR1 is KGHSH and CDR2 is LQKENI.

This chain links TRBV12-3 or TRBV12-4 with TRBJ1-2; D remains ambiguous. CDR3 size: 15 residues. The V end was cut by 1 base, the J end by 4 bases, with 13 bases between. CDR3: CASSLGPGIGYGYTF. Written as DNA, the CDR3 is TGTGCCAGCAGTTTAGGGCCGGGGATAGGCTATGGCTACACCTTC.

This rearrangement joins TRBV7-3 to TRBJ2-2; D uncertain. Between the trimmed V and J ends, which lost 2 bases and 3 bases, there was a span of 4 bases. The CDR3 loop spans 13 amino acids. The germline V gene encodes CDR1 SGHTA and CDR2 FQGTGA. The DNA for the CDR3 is TGTGCCAGCAGCTTATTCCACACCGGGGAGCTGTTTTTT. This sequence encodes CASSLFHTGELFF.

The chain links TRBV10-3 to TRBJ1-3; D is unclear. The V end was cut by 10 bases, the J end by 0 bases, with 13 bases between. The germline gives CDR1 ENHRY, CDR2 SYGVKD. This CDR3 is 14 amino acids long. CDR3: CASAPSTSGNTIYF. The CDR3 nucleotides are TGTGCCAGCGCCCCATCTACCTCTGGAAACACCATATATTTT.

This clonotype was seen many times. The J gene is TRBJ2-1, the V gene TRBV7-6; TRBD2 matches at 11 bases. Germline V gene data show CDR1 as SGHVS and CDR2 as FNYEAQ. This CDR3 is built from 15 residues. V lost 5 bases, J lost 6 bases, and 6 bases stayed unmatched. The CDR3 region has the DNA TGTGCCAGCAGCCCCACTAGCGGGAGTTTCAATGAGCAGTTCTTC. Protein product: CASSPTSGSFNEQFF.

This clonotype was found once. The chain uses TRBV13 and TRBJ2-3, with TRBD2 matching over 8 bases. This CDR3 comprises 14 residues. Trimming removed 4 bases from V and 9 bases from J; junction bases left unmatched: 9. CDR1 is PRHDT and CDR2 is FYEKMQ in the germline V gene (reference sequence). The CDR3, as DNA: TGTGCCAGCAGCTCCACCTTAGCGGGGCTGACGCAGTATTTT. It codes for CASSSTLAGLTQYF.

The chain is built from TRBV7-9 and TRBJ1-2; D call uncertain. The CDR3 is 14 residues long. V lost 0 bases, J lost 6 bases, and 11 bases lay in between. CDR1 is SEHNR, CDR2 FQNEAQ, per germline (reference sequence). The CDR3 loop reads CASSLAISRDGYTF. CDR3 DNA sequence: TGTGCCAGCAGCTTAGCGATCTCCCGGGATGGCTACACCTTC.

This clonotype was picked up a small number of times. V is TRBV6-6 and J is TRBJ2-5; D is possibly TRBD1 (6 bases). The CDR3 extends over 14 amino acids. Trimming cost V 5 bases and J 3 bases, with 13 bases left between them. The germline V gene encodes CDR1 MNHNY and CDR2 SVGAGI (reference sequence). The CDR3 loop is CASSTKTGKETQYF. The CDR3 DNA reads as TGTGCCAGCAGTACTAAGACAGGAAAAGAGACCCAGTACTTC.

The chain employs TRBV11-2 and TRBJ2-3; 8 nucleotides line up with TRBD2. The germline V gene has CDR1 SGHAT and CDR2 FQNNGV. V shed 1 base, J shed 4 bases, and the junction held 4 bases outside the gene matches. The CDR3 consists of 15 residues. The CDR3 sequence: CASSLVGGGSDTQYF. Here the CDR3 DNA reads TGTGCCAGCAGCTTAGTCGGCGGGGGGTCAGATACGCAGTATTTT.